The 21 T cell receptor beta chains in this list originate from one sample, sequenced in a study of T cells expressing NK-cell markers. TCRdb reprocessed the 5' RACE reads, with one entry per CDR3 protein and no DNA. The listing contains over 200,000 distinct CDR3 sequences. Sequencing input: blood T cells: a sorted CD56 or NKG2C T cell subset, CD4+ or CD8+ T cells, or bulk PBMC T cells (not recorded which). These receptors were taken from a young man in good health.

The J gene is TRBJ2-3, the V gene TRBV6-5; TCRdb selects TRBD1, and the lack of DNA leaves this call unchecked. The CDR3 totals 16 residues. Germline CDR1 reads MNHEY; CDR2 reads SVGAGI. CDR3 sequence: CASSYRFFGNSDTQYF.

The chain has TRBV12-3 or TRBV12-4 and TRBJ1-1. This CDR3 spans 12 amino acids. Here the CDR3 reads CASSLAYTEAFF.

The J gene is TRBJ2-1, the V gene TRBV5-1. The CDR3 covers 14 residues. Germline CDR1 reads SGHRS; CDR2 reads YFSETQ. This CDR3 is CASATGGFYNEQFF.

The chain employs TRBV20-1 and TRBJ2-3; TCRdb returns TRBD2, unconfirmable since there is no DNA. The CDR3 is 15 residues long. Germline-derived CDR1 and CDR2 are DFQATT and SNEGSKA (reference sequence). The CDR3 loop reads CSARRAGVVTDTQYF.

V is TRBV19 and J is TRBJ2-7; checking the TCRdb D call of TRBD1 is not possible without DNA. Germline-derived CDR1 and CDR2 are LNHDA and SQIVND (reference sequence). This CDR3 has 17 residues. The CDR3 loop is CASSIFTGGSIVYEQYF.

The J gene is TRBJ2-1, the V gene TRBV18; the TCRdb D gene call, TRBD2, has no DNA to confirm it. Germline values: CDR1 KGHSH, CDR2 LQKENI. The CDR3 has 15 amino acids. This CDR3 is CASSPPSVPYNEQFF.

The chain combines TRBV7-9 with TRBJ2-2; TCRdb gives TRBD2 as the D gene, but with no DNA this cannot be confirmed. The CDR3 runs to 15 residues. CDR1 and CDR2 (germline): SEHNR, FQNEAQ (reference sequence). This CDR3 is CASSFGTPNTGELFF.

V usage is TRBV9 and J usage is TRBJ2-1. CDR3 length equals 15 residues. Germline CDR1 and CDR2: SGDLS and YYNGEE. CDR3: CASSVDGSQYNEQFF.

The chain recombines TRBV29-1 with TRBJ2-2. The CDR3 loop spans 12 amino acids. Germline V gene data show CDR1 as SQVTM and CDR2 as ANQGSEA. CDR3 protein: CSVGFKTGELFF.

The rearrangement uses TRBV20-1 and TRBJ2-3; without DNA, the TCRdb call of TRBD1 cannot be checked. The CDR3 has 14 amino acids. Germline V CDR1 and CDR2: DFQATT, SNEGSKA (reference sequence). The CDR3 spells CSARDFGGYDTQYF.

The V call is TRBV10-3, the J call TRBJ2-1; TCRdb gives TRBD1 as the D gene, but with no DNA this cannot be confirmed. The CDR3 is 14 amino acids. Germline values: CDR1 ENHRY, CDR2 SYGVKD. The CDR3 region is CAILRPGPRDEQFF.

V is TRBV10-3 and J is TRBJ2-2; TCRdb reports TRBD2, a call that lacks DNA to check it against. Germline loops: CDR1 ENHRY, CDR2 SYGVKD. There are 15 residues in the CDR3. The chain's CDR3 is CAITGTSGNTGELFF.

The chain employs TRBV3-1 and TRBJ2-1; lacking DNA, the TRBD1 call made by TCRdb goes unchecked. CDR1 is LGHDT, CDR2 YNNKEL, per germline (reference sequence). The CDR3 runs 11 residues. CDR3 residues: CASKGDTEQFF.

The chain links TRBV5-1 to TRBJ1-2; lacking DNA, the TRBD1 call made by TCRdb goes unchecked. Germline V gives CDR1 SGHRS, CDR2 YFSETQ. The CDR3 extends over 15 amino acids. This chain's CDR3 is CASSPGQGTRGGYTF.

The chain joins TRBV6-5 to TRBJ2-2; no DNA is available, so the TRBD1 call from TCRdb remains unchecked. Looked up from germline, CDR1 is MNHEY and CDR2 is SVGAGI. The CDR3 sequence is 16 residues long. The CDR3 sequence is CASSYSGQLNTGELFF.

V is TRBV3-1 and J is TRBJ2-3; the D gene TCRdb calls, TRBD2, cannot be checked with no DNA. This CDR3 contains 16 residues. CDR1 LGHDT and CDR2 YNNKEL come from the germline V gene (reference sequence). CDR3 sequence: CASSQPAGGFTDTQYF.

The V and J genes are TRBV2 and TRBJ2-7. The CDR3 extends over 12 amino acids. Germline loops: CDR1 SNHLY, CDR2 FYNNEI. The CDR3 loop is CASHEAAAEQYF. The complete variable domain, with remaining parts taken from reference TRBV2 and TRBJ2-7, reads EPEVTQTPSHQVTQMGQEVILRCVPISNHLYFYWYRQILGQKVEFLVSFYNNEISEKSEIFDDQFSVERPDGSNFTLKIRSTKLEDSAMYFCASHEAAAEQYFGPGTRLTVT.

The chain has TRBV7-7 and TRBJ2-2; TCRdb indicates TRBD2, and absent DNA this call remains unverified. This CDR3 comprises 15 residues. CDR1 is SSHAT and CDR2 is FNYEAQ in the germline V gene (reference sequence). The CDR3 here is CASSYSSGSRGELFF.

The chain uses TRBV11-2 and TRBJ2-3. The CDR3 consists of 15 residues. Germline assignment: CDR1 SGHAT and CDR2 FQNNGV. The CDR3 loop is CASSLGLQGSDTQYF.

The gene calls are TRBV7-2 and TRBJ2-3; checking the TCRdb D call of TRBD2 is not possible without DNA. The CDR3 extends over 17 amino acids. CDR1 and CDR2 from the germline V gene are SGHTA and FQGNSA. CDR3 sequence: CASSLRAGGERTDTQYF.

The V gene is TRBV30, the J gene TRBJ1-2; TCRdb selects TRBD1, and the lack of DNA leaves this call unchecked. The CDR3 sequence is 14 residues long. The V gene's germline CDR1 is GTSNPN and CDR2 SVGIG (reference sequence). The CDR3: CAWSGINRDYGYTF.